This paragraph reports one T cell receptor beta chain. Its antigen remains unidentified. The ends were cut back, 2 bases at V and 3 bases at J, with 13 bases in the middle. The CDR3 has 15 amino acids. CDR1 and CDR2 (germline): SGHVS, FQNEAQ. The table came from immunoSEQ multiplex PCR; TCRdb's copy has only in-frame clones and leaves some out. The repertoire holds some 32,000 clones, with roughly 80% as singletons. These data are taken from a study of PD-1 blockade in classical Hodgkin lymphoma. All patients relapsed after autologous stem cell transplantation, and brentuximab vedotin exposure varied. Study-wide points: At C4D1, TCR diversity had climbed significantly for CD4+ cells, though not for CD8+ cells. Prior therapy or disease activity may underlie the repertoire differences, whose causes remain undefined. Diversity similar to that of newly diagnosed patients was seen at baseline in complete responders.

The input for sequencing was peripheral blood mononuclear cells (PBMCs), taken at baseline. The V and J genes are TRBV7-8 and TRBJ1-1; no definite D call. The sequence derives from a human donor with classical Hodgkin lymphoma. CDR3 amino acids: CASSLFSRVDTEAFF. CDR3 nucleotides: TGTGCCAGCAGCTTATTCTCTAGGGTCGACACTGAAGCTTTCTTT.